This passage covers 10 T cell receptor beta chains from one sample sequenced in a study of T cells after yellow fever vaccination. MiXCR, run by TCRdb on the 5' RACE reads, gives a single entry per CDR3 protein. The sample comprises about 260,000 distinct CDR3 sequences, roughly 5.2% of which are singletons, and 2.5% to 4% rests with the top ten. Sequences were derived from CD4+ T cells sorted from PBMCs, sampled on the day of the yellow fever booster vaccination. The receptors shown here come from a man in his late teens or twenties who received the YFV17D yellow fever vaccine.

This clonotype was seen only a few times. In DNA form, the CDR3 reads TGCGCCAGCAGGCCCCCCTCCCGGGCCGAGACCCAGTACTTC. Encoded protein: CASRPPSRAETQYF. This sequence joins TRBV5-1 and TRBJ2-5; D gene unclear. Trimming shortened V by 5 bases and J by 5 bases, and 16 bases separated the two germline ends. In germline, CDR1 is SGHRS, CDR2 YFSETQ. The CDR3 spans 14 residues. Full variable domain (missing parts from reference TRBV5-1 and TRBJ2-5): KAGVTQTPRYLIKTRGQQVTLSCSPISGHRSVSWYQQTPGQGLQFLFEYFSETQRNKGNFPGRFSGRQFSNSRSEMNVSTLELGDSALYLCASRPPSRAETQYFGPGTRLLVL.

This rearrangement joins TRBV9 to TRBJ2-1; 7 nucleotides agree with TRBD1. CDR1 is SGDLS, CDR2 YYNGEE, per germline. This CDR3 region has 17 residues. V was pared by 1 base and J by 0 bases, with 7 bases of the junction left unmatched. As DNA, the CDR3 is TGTGCCAGCAGCGTATCTTATTGGACAGGCTCCTACAATGAGCAGTTCTTC. As protein: CASSVSYWTGSYNEQFF.

Ten or more counts support this clonotype. The J gene is TRBJ2-5, the V gene TRBV10-3, with 7 nucleotides matching TRBD2. Germline lookup yields CDR1 ENHRY and CDR2 SYGVKD. Trimming removed 5 bases from V and 4 bases from J; junction bases left unmatched: 7. CDR3 length equals 14 residues. The DNA for the CDR3 is TGTGCCATCAGTTTGGAATGGGGGGGAGAGACCCAGTACTTC. Amino acid sequence: CAISLEWGGETQYF.

This clonotype was seen many times. This chain connects TRBV27 to TRBJ1-2; no reliable D call. The V gene's germline CDR1 is MNHEY and CDR2 SMNVEV (reference sequence). CDR3 length equals 12 residues. Trimming removed 5 bases at V and 2 bases at J, with 6 bases between. CDR3 DNA sequence: TGTGCCAGCAGTGCCGACAACTATGGCTACACCTTC. Amino acids: CASSADNYGYTF.

A few counts support this clonotype. The gene calls are TRBV5-1 and TRBJ2-3; 11 bases are a match to TRBD1. From germline, CDR1 is SGHRS and CDR2 YFSETQ. The CDR3 has 14 residues. V shed 4 bases and J 6 bases; nucleotides not matched to a gene: 4. The CDR3 DNA sequence: TGCGCCAGCAGCACCGGGACAGGGGGGGATACGCAGTATTTT. As protein: CASSTGTGGDTQYF.

The genes are TRBV19 and TRBJ1-2, with 9 nucleotides matching TRBD1. Germline values: CDR1 LNHDA, CDR2 SQIVND (reference sequence). V was pared by 10 bases and J by 8 bases, with 14 bases of the junction left unmatched. This CDR3 contains 14 residues. CDR3: CATATGQGWDGYTF. The CDR3, as DNA: TGTGCCACTGCGACAGGACAGGGGTGGGACGGCTACACCTTC. The whole variable domain, remainder taken from reference TRBV19 and TRBJ1-2, is DGGITQSPKYLFRKEGQNVTLSCEQNLNHDAMYWYRQDPGQGLRLIYYSQIVNDFQKGDIAEGYSVSREKKESFPLTVTSAQKNPTAFYLCATATGQGWDGYTFGSGTRLTVV.

This clonotype was detected ten times or more. The rearrangement links TRBV5-1 to TRBJ2-1; 10 bases are shared with TRBD2. Losses at the gene ends were 2 bases for V and 8 bases for J; bases not matched to a gene: 7. Germline CDR1 reads SGHRS; CDR2 reads YFSETQ. The CDR3 consists of 15 residues. The CDR3 nucleotides are TGCGCCAGCAGCTTCACTAGCGGGGTTGTCGATGAGCAGTTCTTC. Residues: CASSFTSGVVDEQFF.

The table lists this clonotype with many counts. The J gene is TRBJ1-5, the V gene TRBV5-1; weak D call: TRBD1 (6 bases). The CDR3 has 14 residues. Germline V CDR1 and CDR2: SGHRS, YFSETQ. V was trimmed by 5 bases and J by 4 bases, leaving 13 bases between them. CDR3 amino acids: CASSSGERNQPQHF. In DNA form, the CDR3 reads TGCGCCAGCAGTTCAGGGGAGAGGAATCAGCCCCAGCATTTT.

This clonotype has a count of ten or more. This rearrangement joins TRBV12-3 or TRBV12-4 to TRBJ1-2; perhaps TRBD1 as D (5 bases). CDR3 length: 14 residues. Trimming shortened V by 6 bases and J by 3 bases, and 14 bases separated the two germline ends. Written as DNA, the CDR3 is TGTGCCAGCAGCCTTGGGGGGTATTACTATGGCTACACCTTC. Protein product: CASSLGGYYYGYTF.

In this sample, this clonotype turned up a few times. In DNA, the CDR3 is TGTGCCAGTAGTATACAGGGGGGATTCTACGAGCAGTACTTC. This sequence encodes CASSIQGGFYEQYF. J is TRBJ2-7 and V is TRBV19; weak D call: TRBD1 (7 bases). This CDR3 contains 14 residues. Trimming took off 2 bases at V and 3 bases at J, with 11 bases between the two ends. From germline, CDR1 is LNHDA and CDR2 SQIVND (reference sequence).